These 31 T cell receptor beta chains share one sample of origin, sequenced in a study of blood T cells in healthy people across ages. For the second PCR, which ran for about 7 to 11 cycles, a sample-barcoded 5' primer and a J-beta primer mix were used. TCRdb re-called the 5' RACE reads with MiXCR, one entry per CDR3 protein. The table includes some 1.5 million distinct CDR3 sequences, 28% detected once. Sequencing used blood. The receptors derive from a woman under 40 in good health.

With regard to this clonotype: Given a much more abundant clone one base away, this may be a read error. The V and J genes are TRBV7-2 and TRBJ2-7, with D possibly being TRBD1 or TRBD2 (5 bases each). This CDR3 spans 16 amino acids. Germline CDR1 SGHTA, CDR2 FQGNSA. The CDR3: CVSSLGAGDPPYEQYF. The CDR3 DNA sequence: TGTGTCAGCAGCTTAGGGGCCGGGGATCCGCCCTACGAGCAGTACTTC.

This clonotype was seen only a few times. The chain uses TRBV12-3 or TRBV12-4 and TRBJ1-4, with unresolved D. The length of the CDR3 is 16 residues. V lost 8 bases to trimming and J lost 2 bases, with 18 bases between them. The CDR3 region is CASGNSGHGTNEKLFF. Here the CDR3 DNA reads TGTGCCAGCGGGAATTCGGGCCACGGGACTAATGAAAAACTGTTTTTT.

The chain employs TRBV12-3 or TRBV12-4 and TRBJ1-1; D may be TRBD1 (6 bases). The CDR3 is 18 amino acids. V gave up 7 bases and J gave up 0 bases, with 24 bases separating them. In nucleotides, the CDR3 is TGTGCCAGCATCCTCAAGGGGAGGGGGATTGGCATGAACACTGAAGCTTTCTTT. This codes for CASILKGRGIGMNTEAFF.

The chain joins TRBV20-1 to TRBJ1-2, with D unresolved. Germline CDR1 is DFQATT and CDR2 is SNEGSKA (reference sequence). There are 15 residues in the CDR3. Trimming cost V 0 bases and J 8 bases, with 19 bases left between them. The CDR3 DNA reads TGCAGTGCTAGAGATGTTAGGGAAGGTGGCATAGGCTACACCTTC. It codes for CSARDVREGGIGYTF.

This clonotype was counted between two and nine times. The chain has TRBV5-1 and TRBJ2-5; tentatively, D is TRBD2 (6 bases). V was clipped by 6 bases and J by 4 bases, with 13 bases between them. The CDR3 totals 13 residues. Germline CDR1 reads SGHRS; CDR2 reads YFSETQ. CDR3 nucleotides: TGCGCCAGCACCTTCGGAGGGCTAGAGACCCAGTACTTC. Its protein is CASTFGGLETQYF.

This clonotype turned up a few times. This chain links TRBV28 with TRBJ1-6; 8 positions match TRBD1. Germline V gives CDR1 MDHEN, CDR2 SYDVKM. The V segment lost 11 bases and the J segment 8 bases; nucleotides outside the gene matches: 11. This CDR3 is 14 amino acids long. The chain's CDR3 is CALGGTGRDSPLHF. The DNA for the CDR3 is TGTGCCCTAGGGGGGACAGGACGCGATTCACCCCTCCACTTT.

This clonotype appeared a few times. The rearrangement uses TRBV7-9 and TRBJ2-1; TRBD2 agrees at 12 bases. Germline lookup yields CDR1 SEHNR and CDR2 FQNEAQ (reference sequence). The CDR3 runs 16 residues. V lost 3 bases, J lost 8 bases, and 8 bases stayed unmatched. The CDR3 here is CASSLLRTSGNDEQFF. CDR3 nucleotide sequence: TGTGCCAGCAGCTTGCTGCGGACTAGCGGGAACGATGAGCAGTTCTTC.

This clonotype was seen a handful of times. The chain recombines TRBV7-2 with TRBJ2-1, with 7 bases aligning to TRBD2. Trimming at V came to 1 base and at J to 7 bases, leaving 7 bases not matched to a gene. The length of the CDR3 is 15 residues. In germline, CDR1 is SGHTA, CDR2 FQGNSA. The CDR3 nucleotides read TGTGCCAGCAGCTTAGGGACTAGGATTTATAATGAGCAGTTCTTC. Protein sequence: CASSLGTRIYNEQFF.

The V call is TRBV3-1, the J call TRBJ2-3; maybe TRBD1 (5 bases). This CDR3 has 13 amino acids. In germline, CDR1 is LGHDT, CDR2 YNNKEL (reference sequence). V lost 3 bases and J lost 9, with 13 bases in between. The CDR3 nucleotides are TGTGCCAGCAGCCAGACTGGGCAGGGAACGCAGTATTTT. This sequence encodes CASSQTGQGTQYF.

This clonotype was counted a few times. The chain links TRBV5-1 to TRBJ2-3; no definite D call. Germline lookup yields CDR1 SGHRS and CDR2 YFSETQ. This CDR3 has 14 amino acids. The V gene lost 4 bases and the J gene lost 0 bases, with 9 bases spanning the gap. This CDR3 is CASSINLSTDTQYF. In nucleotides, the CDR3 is TGCGCCAGCAGCATTAATCTTAGCACAGATACGCAGTATTTT.

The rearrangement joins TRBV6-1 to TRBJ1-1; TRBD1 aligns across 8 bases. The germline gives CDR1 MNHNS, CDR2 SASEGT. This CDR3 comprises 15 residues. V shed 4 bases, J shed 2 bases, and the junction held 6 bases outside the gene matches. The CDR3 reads CASSAGQVLNTEAFF. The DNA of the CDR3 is TGTGCCAGCAGTGCGGGACAGGTTCTCAACACTGAAGCTTTCTTT.

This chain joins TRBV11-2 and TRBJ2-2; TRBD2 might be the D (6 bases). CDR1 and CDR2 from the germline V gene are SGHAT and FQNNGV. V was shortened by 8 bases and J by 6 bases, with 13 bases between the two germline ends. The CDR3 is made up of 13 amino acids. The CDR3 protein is CASRRLGAGELFF. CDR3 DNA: TGTGCCAGCCGTCGACTAGGGGCCGGGGAGCTGTTTTTT.

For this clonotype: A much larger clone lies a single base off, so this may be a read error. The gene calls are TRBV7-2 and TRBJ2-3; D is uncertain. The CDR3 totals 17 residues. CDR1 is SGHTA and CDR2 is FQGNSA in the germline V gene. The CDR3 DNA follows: TGTGCCAGCAGCTTAGTTCCCCTGGGGATAGTTGCAGATGCGCAGTATTTT. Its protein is CASSLVPLGIVADAQYF.

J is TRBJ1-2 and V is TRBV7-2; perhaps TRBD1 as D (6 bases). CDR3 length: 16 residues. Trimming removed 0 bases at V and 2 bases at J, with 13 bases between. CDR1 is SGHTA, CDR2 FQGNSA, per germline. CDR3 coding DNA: TGTGCCAGCAGCTTAGCAGACGTGGGGGCCAACTATGGCTACACCTTC. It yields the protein CASSLADVGANYGYTF. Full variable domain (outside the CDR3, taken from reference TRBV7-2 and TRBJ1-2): GAGVSQSPSNKVTEKGKDVELRCDPISGHTALYWYRQSLGQGLEFLIYFQGNSAPDKSGLPSDRFSAERTGGSVSTLTIQRTQQEDSAVYLCASSLADVGANYGYTFGSGTRLTVV.

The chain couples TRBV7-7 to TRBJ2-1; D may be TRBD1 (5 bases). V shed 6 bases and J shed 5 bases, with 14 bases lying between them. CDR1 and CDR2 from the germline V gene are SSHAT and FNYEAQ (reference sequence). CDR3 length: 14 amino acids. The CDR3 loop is CASSPGSRDNEQFF. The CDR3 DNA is TGTGCCAGCAGTCCAGGGTCCCGCGACAATGAGCAGTTCTTC.

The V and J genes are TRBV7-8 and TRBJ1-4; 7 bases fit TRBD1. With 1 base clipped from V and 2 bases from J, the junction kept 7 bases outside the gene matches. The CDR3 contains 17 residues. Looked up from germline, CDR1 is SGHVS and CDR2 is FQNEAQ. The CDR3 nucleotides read TGTGCCAGCAGCTTAGAGGCAAGGGGGCCGACTAATGAAAAACTGTTTTTT. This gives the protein CASSLEARGPTNEKLFF. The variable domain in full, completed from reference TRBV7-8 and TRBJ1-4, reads GAGVSQSPRYKVAKRGQDVALRCDPISGHVSLFWYQQALGQGPEFLTYFQNEAQLDKSGLPSDRFFAERPEGSVSTLKIQRTQQEDSAVYLCASSLEARGPTNEKLFFGSGTQLSVL.

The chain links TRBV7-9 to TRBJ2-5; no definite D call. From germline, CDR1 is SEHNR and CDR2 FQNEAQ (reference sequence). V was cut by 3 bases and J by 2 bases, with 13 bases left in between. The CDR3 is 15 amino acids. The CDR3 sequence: CASSFLGREQETQYF. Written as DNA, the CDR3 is TGTGCCAGCAGCTTTTTGGGCAGAGAACAAGAGACCCAGTACTTC.

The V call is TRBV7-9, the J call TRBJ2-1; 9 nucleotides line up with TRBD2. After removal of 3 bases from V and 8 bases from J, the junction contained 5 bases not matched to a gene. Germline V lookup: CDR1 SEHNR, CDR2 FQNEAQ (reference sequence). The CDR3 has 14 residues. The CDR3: CASSFTAGGYEQFF. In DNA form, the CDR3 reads TGTGCCAGCAGCTTCACGGCGGGAGGGTATGAGCAGTTCTTC.

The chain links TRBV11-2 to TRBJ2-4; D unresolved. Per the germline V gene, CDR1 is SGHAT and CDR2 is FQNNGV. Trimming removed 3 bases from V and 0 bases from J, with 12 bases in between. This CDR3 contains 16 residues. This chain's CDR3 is CASSFRPAIAKNIQYF. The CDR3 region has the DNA TGTGCCAGCAGCTTTAGGCCCGCCATAGCCAAAAACATTCAGTACTTC.

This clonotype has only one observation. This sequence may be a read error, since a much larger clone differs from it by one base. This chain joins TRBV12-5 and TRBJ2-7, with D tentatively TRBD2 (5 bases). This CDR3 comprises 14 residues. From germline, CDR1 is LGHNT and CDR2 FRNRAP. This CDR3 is CASASREGSYERYF. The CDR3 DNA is TGTGCTAGTGCCAGTCGTGAGGGATCATACGAGCGGTACTTC.

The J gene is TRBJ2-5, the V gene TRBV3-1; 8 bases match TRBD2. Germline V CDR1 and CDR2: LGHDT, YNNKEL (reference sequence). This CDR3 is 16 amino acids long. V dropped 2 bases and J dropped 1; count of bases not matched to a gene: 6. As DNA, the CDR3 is TGTGCCAGCAGCCAACATGGGGCGGGGGGCCAAGAGACCCAGTACTTC. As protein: CASSQHGAGGQETQYF.

CDR3 region: CASGSSPEQFF. The CDR3 DNA reads as TGTGCTAGTGGGAGTAGTCCTGAGCAGTTCTTC. The V and J genes are TRBV12-5 and TRBJ2-1; D is unresolved. Trimming left V 6 bases short and J 9 bases short, with 9 bases between. Germline V gene lookup returns CDR1 LGHNT and CDR2 FRNRAP. This CDR3 region has 11 residues.

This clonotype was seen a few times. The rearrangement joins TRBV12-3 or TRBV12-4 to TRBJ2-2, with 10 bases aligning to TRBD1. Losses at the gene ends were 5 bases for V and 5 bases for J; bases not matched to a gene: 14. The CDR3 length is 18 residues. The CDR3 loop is CASSGGTGEGFGTGELFF. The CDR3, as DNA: TGTGCCAGCAGTGGAGGGACAGGGGAAGGTTTCGGGACCGGGGAGCTGTTTTTT.

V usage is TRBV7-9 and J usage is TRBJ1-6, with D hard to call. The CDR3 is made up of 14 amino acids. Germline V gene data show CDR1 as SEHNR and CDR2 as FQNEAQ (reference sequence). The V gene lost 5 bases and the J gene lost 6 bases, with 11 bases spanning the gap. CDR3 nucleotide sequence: TGTGCCAGCAGCCCCTCCGGGAGTAATTCACCCCTCCACTTT. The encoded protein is CASSPSGSNSPLHF.

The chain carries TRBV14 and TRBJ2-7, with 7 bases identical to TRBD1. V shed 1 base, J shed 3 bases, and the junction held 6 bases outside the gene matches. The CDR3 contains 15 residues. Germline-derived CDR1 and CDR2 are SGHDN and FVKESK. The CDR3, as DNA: TGTGCCAGCAGCCAAGGGATAGGGGGCTACTACGAGCAGTACTTC. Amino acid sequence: CASSQGIGGYYEQYF.

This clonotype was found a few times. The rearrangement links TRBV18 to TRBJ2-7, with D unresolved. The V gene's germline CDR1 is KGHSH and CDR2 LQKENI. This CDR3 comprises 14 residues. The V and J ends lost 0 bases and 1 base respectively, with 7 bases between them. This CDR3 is CASSPPQRSYEQYF. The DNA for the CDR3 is TGTGCCAGCTCACCACCCCAGAGATCCTACGAGCAGTACTTC.

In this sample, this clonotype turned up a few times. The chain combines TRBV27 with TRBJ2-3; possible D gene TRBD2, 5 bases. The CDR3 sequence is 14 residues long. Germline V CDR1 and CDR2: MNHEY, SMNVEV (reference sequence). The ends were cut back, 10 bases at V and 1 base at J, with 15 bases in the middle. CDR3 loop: CATRRGSGTDTQYF. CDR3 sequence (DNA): TGTGCCACCCGCCGGGGTTCAGGCACAGATACGCAGTATTTT.

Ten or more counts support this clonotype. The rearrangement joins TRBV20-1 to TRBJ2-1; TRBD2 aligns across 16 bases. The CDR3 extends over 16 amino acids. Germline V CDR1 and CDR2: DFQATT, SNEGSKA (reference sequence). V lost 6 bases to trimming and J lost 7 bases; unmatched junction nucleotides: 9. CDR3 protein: CSAPGTSGRGLNEQFF. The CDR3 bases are TGCAGTGCCCCGGGGACTAGCGGGAGGGGTTTGAATGAGCAGTTCTTC.

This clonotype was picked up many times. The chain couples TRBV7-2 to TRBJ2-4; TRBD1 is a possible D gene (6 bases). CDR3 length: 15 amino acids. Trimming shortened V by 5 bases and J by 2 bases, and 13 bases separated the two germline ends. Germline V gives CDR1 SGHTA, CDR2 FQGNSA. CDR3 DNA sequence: TGTGCCAGCAGCGTCAACAGGGAGACCAAAAACATTCAGTACTTC. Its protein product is CASSVNRETKNIQYF.

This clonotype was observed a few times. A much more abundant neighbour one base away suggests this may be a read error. Here the CDR3 reads CNVEDPGESYEQYF. The CDR3 coding sequence is TGCAACGTTGAAGATCCAGGGGAGTCCTACGAGCAGTACTTC. The chain has TRBV29-1 and TRBJ2-7; tentatively, D is TRBD1 (6 bases). The CDR3 extends over 14 amino acids. In germline, CDR1 is SQVTM, CDR2 ANQGSEA.

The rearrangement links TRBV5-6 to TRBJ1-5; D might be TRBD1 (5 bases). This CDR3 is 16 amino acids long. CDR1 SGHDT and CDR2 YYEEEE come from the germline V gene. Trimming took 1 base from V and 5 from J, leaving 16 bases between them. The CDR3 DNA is TGTGCCAGCAGCTTGATCGGCCGGGACGCAGATCAGCCCCAGCATTTT. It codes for CASSLIGRDADQPQHF.